The entry below describes one TCR beta chain. The sample is drawn from a study of shared T cell receptors in the human thymus. Clones were sequenced by immunoSEQ multiplex PCR, and TCRdb holds only the in-frame ones, with some missing. The sample lists about 380,000 clones, 85% to 95% seen once, with around 0.019% in the top ten. The CDR3 length is 14 residues. V was cut by 4 bases and J by 4 bases, with 12 bases left in between. Germline CDR1 MNHEY, CDR2 SMNVEV (reference sequence). The chain employs TRBV27 and TRBJ2-3, with D perhaps matching TRBD1 (6 bases). The origin of this receptor is a human donor. Sequencing was done on a sample of thymocytes. The CDR3, as DNA: TGTGCCAGCAGTTCCCGGACAGTGGCAGATACGCAGTATTTT. Translating it yields CASSSRTVADTQYF.